This is a list of T cell receptor beta chains from one sample in a study of blood T cell repertoires in COVID-19. Sequencing used immunoSEQ multiplex PCR; TCRdb keeps in-frame clones, though not all of them. The repertoire consists of around 60,000 clones, with approximately 90% occurring once and the leading ten covering just under 8.5%. Sequenced sample: peripheral blood. The receptors were sampled from a human donor with active COVID-19. The donor label of this sample is uncertain. CDR3s leave out the opening cysteine and the closing phenylalanine or tryptophan.

>TRBV20-1|9|TRBJ1-2
SANDRYGYT
>TRBV30|13|TRBJ1-2
AWSVLGTGYYGYT
>TRBV5-5|12|TRBJ2-7
ASSKGDLTYEQY
>TRBV5-1|12|TRBJ2-7
ASTQLRGPYEQY
>TRBV27|13|TRBJ2-1
ASTHRGGGGDEQF
>TRBV29-1|11|TRBJ1-4
SVGGATNEKLF
>TRBV27|13|TRBJ2-1
ASSPQAGGGNEQF
>TRBV5-6|11|TRBJ2-3
ASSVGGTDTQY
>TRBV9|12|TRBJ2-3
ASSPSGSTDTQY
>TRBV4-2|15|TRBJ2-3
ASSPKGGGSNTDTQY
>TRBV19|13|TRBJ2-3
ASSPRLARPDTQY